This T cell receptor beta chain emerged from a study of Ad26.COV2.S vaccination and SARS-CoV-2 variants. Looking at the study overall: The vaccine Ad26.COV2.S was put into the muscle once, or twice with 56 days between.

Clones were sequenced by immunoSEQ multiplex PCR, and TCRdb holds only the in-frame ones, with some missing. Here the sample spans about 250,000 clones, 70% to 90% being singletons. Germline CDR1 and CDR2: MDHEN and SYDVKM. V lost 2 bases, J lost 8 bases, and 10 bases lay in between. The CDR3 has 13 amino acids. Study-level points and caveats: While placebo recipients had lower spike-specific TCR breadth, vaccine recipients had more.

Treatment indicated: about 20 received Ad26.COV2.S at low or high dose, single or two shots; 5 received placebo; per-sample allocation not given. Specimens were obtained on day 63 following the first vaccine or placebo injection. Adults aged 18-55 years in Boston included the donor. As to this clone: Its matching antigen is unknown.

The material sequenced was peripheral blood, taken in a trial of Ad26.COV2.S vaccine versus placebo. This chain uses TRBV28 with TRBJ1-3; D is unresolved. The receptor's source is a person aged 18-65 years who received the Ad26.COV2.S COVID-19 vaccine or a placebo. The CDR3 nucleotides are TGTGCCAGCAGTTTACCTCGGGTAGACACCATATATTTT. Translating it yields CASSLPRVDTIYF.